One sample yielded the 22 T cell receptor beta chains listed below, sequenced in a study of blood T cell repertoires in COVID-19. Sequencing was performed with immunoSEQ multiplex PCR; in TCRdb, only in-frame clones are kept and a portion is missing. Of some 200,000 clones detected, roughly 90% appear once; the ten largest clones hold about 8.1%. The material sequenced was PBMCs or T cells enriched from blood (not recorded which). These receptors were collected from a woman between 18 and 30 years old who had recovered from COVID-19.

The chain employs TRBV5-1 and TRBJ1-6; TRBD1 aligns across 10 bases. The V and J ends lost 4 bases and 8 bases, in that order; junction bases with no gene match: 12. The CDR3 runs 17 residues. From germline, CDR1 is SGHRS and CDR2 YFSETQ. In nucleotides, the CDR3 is TGCGCCAGCAGCGCCCCGGGGACAGGGGACTCAGATTCACCCCTCCACTTT. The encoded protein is CASSAPGTGDSDSPLHF.

The CDR3 DNA is TGTGCCAGCAGCCTCAAACAGGAGACAGATACGCAGTATTTT. Amino acid sequence: CASSLKQETDTQYF. The V call is TRBV14, the J call TRBJ2-3; TRBD1 might be the D (5 bases). Germline loops: CDR1 SGHDN, CDR2 FVKESK. The ends were cut back, 4 bases at V and 3 bases at J, with 11 bases in the middle. This CDR3 region has 14 residues.

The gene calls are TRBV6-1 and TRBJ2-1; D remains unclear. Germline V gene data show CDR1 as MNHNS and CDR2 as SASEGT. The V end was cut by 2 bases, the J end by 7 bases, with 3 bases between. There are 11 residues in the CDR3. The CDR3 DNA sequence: TGTGCCAGCAGTGAACGGAATGAGCAGTTCTTC. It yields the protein CASSERNEQFF.

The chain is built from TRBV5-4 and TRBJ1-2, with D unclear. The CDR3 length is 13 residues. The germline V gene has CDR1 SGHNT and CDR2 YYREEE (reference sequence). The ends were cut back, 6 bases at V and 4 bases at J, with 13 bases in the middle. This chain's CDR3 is CASTRGVIYGYTF. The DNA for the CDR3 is TGTGCCAGCACCCGGGGTGTCATCTATGGCTACACCTTC.

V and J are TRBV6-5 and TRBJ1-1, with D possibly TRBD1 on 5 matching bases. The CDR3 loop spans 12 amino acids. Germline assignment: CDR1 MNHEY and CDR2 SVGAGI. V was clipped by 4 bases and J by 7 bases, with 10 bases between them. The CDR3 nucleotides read TGTGCCAGCAGTTTTGACAGAAATGAAGCTTTCTTT. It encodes CASSFDRNEAFF.

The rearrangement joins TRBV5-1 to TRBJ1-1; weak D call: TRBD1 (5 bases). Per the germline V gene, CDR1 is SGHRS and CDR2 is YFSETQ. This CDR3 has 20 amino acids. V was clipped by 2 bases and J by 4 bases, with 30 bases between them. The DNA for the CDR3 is TGCGCCAGCAGCTTTGGTGTTTTAACGAAAGGGGATAGGAGAGGCACTGAAGCTTTCTTT. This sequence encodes CASSFGVLTKGDRRGTEAFF.

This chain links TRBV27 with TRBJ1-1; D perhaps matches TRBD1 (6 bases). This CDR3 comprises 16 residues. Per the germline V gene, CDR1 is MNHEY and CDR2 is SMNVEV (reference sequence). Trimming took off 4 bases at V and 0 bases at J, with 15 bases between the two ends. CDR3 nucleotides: TGTGCCAGCAGTTCGTGGGGGCGAGCCTTGAACACTGAAGCTTTCTTT. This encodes CASSSWGRALNTEAFF.

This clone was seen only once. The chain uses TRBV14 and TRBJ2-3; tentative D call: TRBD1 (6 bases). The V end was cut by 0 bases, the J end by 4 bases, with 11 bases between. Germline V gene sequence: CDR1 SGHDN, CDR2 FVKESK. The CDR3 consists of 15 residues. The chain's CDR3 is CASSQDWGPSDTQYF. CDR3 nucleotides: TGTGCCAGCAGCCAAGACTGGGGGCCGTCAGATACGCAGTATTTT.

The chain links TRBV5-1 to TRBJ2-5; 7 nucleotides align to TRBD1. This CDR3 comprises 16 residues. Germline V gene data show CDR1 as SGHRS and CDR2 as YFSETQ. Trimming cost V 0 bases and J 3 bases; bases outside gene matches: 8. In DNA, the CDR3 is TGCGCCAGCAGCTTGGGTCCCGGGACAGAGGAAGAGACCCAGTACTTC. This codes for CASSLGPGTEEETQYF.

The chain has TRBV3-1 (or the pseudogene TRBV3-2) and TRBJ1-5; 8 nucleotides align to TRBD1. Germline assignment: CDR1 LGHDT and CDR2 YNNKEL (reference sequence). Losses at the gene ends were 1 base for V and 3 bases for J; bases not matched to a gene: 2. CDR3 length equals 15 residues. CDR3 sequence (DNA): TGTGCCAGCAGCCAAGGGACAGGGAACAATCAGCCCCAGCATTTT. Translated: CASSQGTGNNQPQHF.

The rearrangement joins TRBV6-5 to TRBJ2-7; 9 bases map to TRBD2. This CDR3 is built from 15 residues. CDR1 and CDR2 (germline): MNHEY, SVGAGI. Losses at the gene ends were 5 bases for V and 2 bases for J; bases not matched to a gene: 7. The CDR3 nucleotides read TGTGCCAGCAGTAGCGCGGGGGGGCCAACCTACGAGCAGTACTTC. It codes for CASSSAGGPTYEQYF.

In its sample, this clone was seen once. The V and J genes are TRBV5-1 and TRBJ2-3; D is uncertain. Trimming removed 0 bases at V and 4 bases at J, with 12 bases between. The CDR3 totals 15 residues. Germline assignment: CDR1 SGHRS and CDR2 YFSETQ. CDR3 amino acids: CASSLGLKSPDTQYF. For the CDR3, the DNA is TGCGCCAGCAGCTTGGGGCTGAAGTCCCCAGATACGCAGTATTTT.

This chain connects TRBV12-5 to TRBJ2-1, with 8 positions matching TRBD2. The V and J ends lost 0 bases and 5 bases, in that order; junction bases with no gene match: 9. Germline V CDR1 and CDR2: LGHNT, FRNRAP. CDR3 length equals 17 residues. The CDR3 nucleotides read TGTGCTAGTGGTTTGGTAGTGGGTAGCGGGGATAACAATGAGCAGTTCTTC. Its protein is CASGLVVGSGDNNEQFF.

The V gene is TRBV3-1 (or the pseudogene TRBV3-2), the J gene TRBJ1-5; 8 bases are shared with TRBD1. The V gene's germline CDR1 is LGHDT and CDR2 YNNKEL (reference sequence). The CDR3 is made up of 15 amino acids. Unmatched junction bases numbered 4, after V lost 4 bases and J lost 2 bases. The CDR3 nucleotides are TGTGCCAGCAGCCCACAGGGGGAAGGCAATCAGCCCCAGCATTTT. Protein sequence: CASSPQGEGNQPQHF.

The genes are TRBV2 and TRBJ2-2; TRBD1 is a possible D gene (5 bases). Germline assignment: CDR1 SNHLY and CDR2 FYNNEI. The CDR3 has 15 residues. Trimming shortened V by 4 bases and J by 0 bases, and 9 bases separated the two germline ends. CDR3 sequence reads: CASSGGAANTGELFF. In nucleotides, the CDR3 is TGTGCCAGCAGTGGTGGGGCTGCGAACACCGGGGAGCTGTTTTTT.

DNA for the CDR3: TGTGCCAGCAGCTTAGGTGGGGGGGCAGAGACCCAGTACTTC. Translated, it gives CASSLGGGAETQYF. The chain recombines TRBV13 with TRBJ2-5, with D possibly TRBD2 on 7 matching bases. CDR3 length: 14 residues. CDR1 and CDR2 from the germline V gene are PRHDT and FYEKMQ (reference sequence). The germline V and J ends were trimmed by 0 bases and 4 bases, with 9 bases remaining between them. Based on the CDR3 plus reference TRBV13 and TRBJ2-5, the full variable domain is AAGVIQSPRHLIKEKRETATLKCYPIPRHDTVYWYQQGPGQDPQFLISFYEKMQSDKGSIPDRFSAQQFSDYHSELNMSSLELGDSALYFCASSLGGGAETQYFGPGTRLLVL.

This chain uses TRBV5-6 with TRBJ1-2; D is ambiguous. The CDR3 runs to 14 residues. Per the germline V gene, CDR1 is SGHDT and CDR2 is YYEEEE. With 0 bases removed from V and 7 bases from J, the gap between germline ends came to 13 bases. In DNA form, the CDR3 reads TGTGCCAGCAGCTTGGTCCAGGCCGGGGTTGGCTACACCTTC. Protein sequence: CASSLVQAGVGYTF.

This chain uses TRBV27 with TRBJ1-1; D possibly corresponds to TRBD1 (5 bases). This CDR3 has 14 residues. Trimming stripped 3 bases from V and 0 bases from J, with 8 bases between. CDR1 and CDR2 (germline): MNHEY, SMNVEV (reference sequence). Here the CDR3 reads CASSFRGMNTEAFF. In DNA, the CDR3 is TGTGCCAGCAGTTTCCGGGGGATGAACACTGAAGCTTTCTTT.

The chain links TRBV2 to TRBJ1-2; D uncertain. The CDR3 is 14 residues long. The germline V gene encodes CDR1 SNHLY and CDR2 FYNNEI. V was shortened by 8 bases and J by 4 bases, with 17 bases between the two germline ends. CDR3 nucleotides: TGTGCCAGCTTAATCCTCGAGGGAGCCTATGGCTACACCTTC. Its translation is CASLILEGAYGYTF.

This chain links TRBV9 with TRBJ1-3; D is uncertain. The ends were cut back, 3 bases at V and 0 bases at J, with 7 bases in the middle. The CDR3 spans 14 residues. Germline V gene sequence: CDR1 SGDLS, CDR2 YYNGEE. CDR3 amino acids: CASSEAGSGNTIYF. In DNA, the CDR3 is TGTGCCAGCAGCGAAGCGGGCTCTGGAAACACCATATATTTT.

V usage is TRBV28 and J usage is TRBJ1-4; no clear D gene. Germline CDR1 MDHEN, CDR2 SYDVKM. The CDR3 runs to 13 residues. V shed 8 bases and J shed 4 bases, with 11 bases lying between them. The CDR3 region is CASRLAGNEKLFF. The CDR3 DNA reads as TGTGCCAGCCGCCTTGCGGGTAATGAAAAACTGTTTTTT.

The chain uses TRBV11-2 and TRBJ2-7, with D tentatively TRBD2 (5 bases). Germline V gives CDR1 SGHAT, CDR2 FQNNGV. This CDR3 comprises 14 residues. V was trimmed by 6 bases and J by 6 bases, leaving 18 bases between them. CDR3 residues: CASRRYGRAGEQYF. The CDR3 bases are TGTGCCAGCAGACGATACGGACGGGCGGGCGAGCAGTACTTC. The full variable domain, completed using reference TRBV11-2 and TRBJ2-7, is EAGVAQSPRYKIIEKRQSVAFWCNPISGHATLYWYQQILGQGPKLLIQFQNNGVVDDSQLPKDRFSAERLKGVDSTLKIQPAKLEDSAVYLCASRRYGRAGEQYFGPGTRLTVT.